The 21 T cell receptor beta chains presented below share a single source sample, sequenced in a study of T cell responses to AZD1222 COVID-19 vaccine. The protocol was immunoSEQ multiplex PCR, while the TCRdb copy is restricted to in-frame clones and leaves out a portion. The sample has 90,000 to 120,000 clones, about 90% seen once; the top ten hold approximately 7%. The sequenced sample was peripheral blood, obtained on day 0 of AZD1222 vaccination. The receptors were gathered from an adult in good health.

The count of this clone is one. This rearrangement joins TRBV28 to TRBJ1-2, with 9 bases aligning to TRBD1. The CDR3 totals 16 residues. V shed 3 bases and J 2 bases; nucleotides not matched to a gene: 7. Germline V CDR1 and CDR2: MDHEN, SYDVKM. The CDR3 DNA follows: TGTGCCAGCAGTTTGAGTGGACAGGGGAGGAACTATGGCTACACCTTC. Encoded protein: CASSLSGQGRNYGYTF.

V gene TRBV9 combines with J gene TRBJ2-7; 8 nucleotides align to TRBD2. Per the germline V gene, CDR1 is SGDLS and CDR2 is YYNGEE. This CDR3 has 16 residues. The V segment lost 0 bases and the J segment 4 bases; nucleotides outside the gene matches: 9. CDR3 sequence (DNA): TGTGCCAGCAGCGTAGCTACGGGAGGGCCCCTTTACGAGCAGTACTTC. Translating it yields CASSVATGGPLYEQYF. Complete variable domain (other parts from reference TRBV9 and TRBJ2-7): DSGVTQTPKHLITATGQRVTLRCSPRSGDLSVYWYQQSLDQGLQFLIQYYNGEERAKGNILERFSAQQFPDLHSELNLSSLELGDSALYFCASSVATGGPLYEQYFGPGTRLTVT.

J is TRBJ2-1 and V is TRBV27; D unclear. The CDR3 is 15 residues long. V lost 3 bases to trimming and J lost 7 bases, with 16 bases between them. Per the germline V gene, CDR1 is MNHEY and CDR2 is SMNVEV (reference sequence). CDR3 sequence: CASSLGGALWNEQFF. CDR3 sequence (DNA): TGTGCCAGCAGTTTGGGCGGCGCCCTCTGGAATGAGCAGTTCTTC.

The chain uses TRBV28 and TRBJ2-4; D ambiguous. This CDR3 contains 14 residues. Germline lookup yields CDR1 MDHEN and CDR2 SYDVKM. Trimming removed 1 base from V and 6 bases from J, with 10 bases in between. This CDR3 reads CASSLYSFPNIQYF. The CDR3 DNA sequence: TGTGCCAGCAGTTTATACAGTTTCCCAAACATTCAGTACTTC.

The gene calls are TRBV19 and TRBJ1-2, with D perhaps TRBD1 (6 bases). Germline assignment: CDR1 LNHDA and CDR2 SQIVND (reference sequence). Trimming stripped 2 bases from V and 3 bases from J, with 13 bases between. The CDR3 spans 15 residues. This CDR3 reads CASSIQGRADYGYTF. In DNA, the CDR3 is TGTGCCAGTAGTATACAGGGGAGAGCTGACTATGGCTACACCTTC.

The chain couples TRBV5-6 to TRBJ1-4, with D perhaps TRBD1 (5 bases). The CDR3 loop spans 15 amino acids. With 0 bases removed from V and 0 bases from J, the gap between germline ends came to 6 bases. Per germline, CDR1 SGHDT and CDR2 YYEEEE. CDR3: CASSLGQPTNEKLFF. The CDR3, as DNA: TGTGCCAGCAGCTTGGGACAGCCAACTAATGAAAAACTGTTTTTT.

This rearrangement joins TRBV9 to TRBJ1-6; D is uncertain. The CDR3 length is 13 residues. Deletions cut 3 bases from V and 7 bases from J, with 8 bases between. Germline CDR1 and CDR2: SGDLS and YYNGEE. The CDR3 DNA is TGTGCCAGCAGCGAAAACAGCAATTCACCCCTCCACTTT. Its protein product is CASSENSNSPLHF.

CDR3 DNA: TGTGCTAGTGGTTCCACACCATTACGGACTGAAGCTTTCTTT. Its protein is CASGSTPLRTEAFF. The chain combines TRBV12-5 with TRBJ1-1; no clear D gene. This CDR3 comprises 14 residues. V shed 4 bases and J shed 5 bases, with 14 bases lying between them. CDR1 is LGHNT and CDR2 is FRNRAP in the germline V gene.

The chain links TRBV7-6 to TRBJ2-5, with 9 positions matching TRBD2. The CDR3 totals 14 residues. Germline trimming cut 7 bases from V and 1 base from J; bases unmatched to any gene: 4. Germline V gene sequence: CDR1 SGHVS, CDR2 FNYEAQ. DNA of the CDR3: TGTGCCAGCACCGCGGGGGGGGGCCAAGAGACCCAGTACTTC. Amino acid sequence: CASTAGGGQETQYF.

This clone appeared once. The rearrangement uses TRBV6-5 and TRBJ1-2, with a possible D match to TRBD1 (5 bases). The CDR3 has 13 amino acids. V lost 10 bases and J lost 3, with 15 bases in between. Germline CDR1 and CDR2: MNHEY and SVGAGI. The chain's CDR3 is CATYPGGDYGYTF. As DNA, the CDR3 is TGTGCCACATACCCGGGGGGGGACTATGGCTACACCTTC.

The chain carries TRBV12-3 or TRBV12-4 and TRBJ1-1, with a tentative D call TRBD1 (6 bases). The V end lost 7 bases, the J end lost 12 bases, and 15 bases lay between the germline ends. CDR3 length: 11 amino acids. This CDR3 reads CASTLDSVSFF. For the CDR3, the DNA is TGTGCCAGCACCCTGGACAGCGTGTCTTTCTTT.

This chain links TRBV13 with TRBJ1-2; no clear D. Germline CDR1 and CDR2: PRHDT and FYEKMQ (reference sequence). The V gene lost 0 bases and the J gene lost 2 bases, with 1 base spanning the gap. The CDR3 length is 12 residues. CDR3 coding DNA: TGTGCCAGCAGCTTAGGAAACTATGGCTACACCTTC. Translation gives CASSLGNYGYTF.

The table lists this clone with a few counts. V gene TRBV19 combines with J gene TRBJ1-5; D may be TRBD1 (5 bases). CDR1 LNHDA and CDR2 SQIVND come from the germline V gene (reference sequence). The CDR3 sequence is 19 residues long. Trimming pared 1 base from V and 9 bases from J, leaving 28 bases between. CDR3 sequence reads: CASSIGGAPGDPAVRPQHF. For the CDR3, the DNA is TGTGCCAGTAGTATAGGAGGGGCCCCCGGGGACCCTGCAGTTCGGCCCCAGCATTTT.

This clone appeared many times. V usage is TRBV19 and J usage is TRBJ2-1; 8 bases align to TRBD1. Losses at the gene ends were 9 bases for V and 3 bases for J; bases not matched to a gene: 7. Germline CDR1 is LNHDA and CDR2 is SQIVND (reference sequence). This CDR3 has 14 amino acids. The CDR3 sequence is CASQTGESYNEQFF. The CDR3 region has the DNA TGTGCCAGCCAGACAGGGGAAAGCTACAATGAGCAGTTCTTC. The whole variable domain, remainder taken from reference TRBV19 and TRBJ2-1, is DGGITQSPKYLFRKEGQNVTLSCEQNLNHDAMYWYRQDPGQGLRLIYYSQIVNDFQKGDIAEGYSVSREKKESFPLTVTSAQKNPTAFYLCASQTGESYNEQFFGPGTRLTVL.

The chain's CDR3 is CASSLAGARATDTQYF. CDR3 DNA sequence: TGTGCCAGCAGTTTAGCAGGGGCCAGGGCGACAGATACGCAGTATTTT. This chain uses TRBV28 with TRBJ2-3; tentatively, D is TRBD1 (6 bases). The germline V gene has CDR1 MDHEN and CDR2 SYDVKM. This CDR3 is built from 16 residues. V lost 2 bases and J 3 bases, leaving 15 bases between the germline ends. The full variable domain, completed using reference TRBV28 and TRBJ2-3, is DVKVTQSSRYLVKRTGEKVFLECVQDMDHENMFWYRQDPGLGLRLIYFSYDVKMKEKGDIPEGYSVSREKKERFSLILESASTNQTSMYLCASSLAGARATDTQYFGPGTRLTVL.

The chain joins TRBV5-5 to TRBJ2-7, with D perhaps assigned TRBD1 or TRBD2 (5 bases each). Trimming cost V 1 base and J 0 bases, with 8 bases left between them. Germline CDR1 and CDR2: SGHKS and YYEKEE (reference sequence). The CDR3 totals 14 residues. CDR3 amino acids: CASSLRGISYEQYF. CDR3 bases: TGTGCCAGCAGCTTGCGGGGCATCTCCTACGAGCAGTACTTC.

The gene calls are TRBV5-1 and TRBJ1-4; TRBD1 might be the D (5 bases). This CDR3 is 14 amino acids long. Germline V gene lookup returns CDR1 SGHRS and CDR2 YFSETQ. Deletions cut 0 bases from V and 8 bases from J, with 11 bases between. CDR3 in amino acids: CASSLGQGGEKLFF. The CDR3 coding sequence is TGCGCCAGCAGCTTGGGGCAGGGAGGGGAAAAACTGTTTTTT. The entire variable domain, with the rest obtained from reference TRBV5-1 and TRBJ1-4, is as follows: KAGVTQTPRYLIKTRGQQVTLSCSPISGHRSVSWYQQTPGQGLQFLFEYFSETQRNKGNFPGRFSGRQFSNSRSEMNVSTLELGDSALYLCASSLGQGGEKLFFGSGTQLSVL.

V gene TRBV5-1 combines with J gene TRBJ1-1; 7 positions match TRBD1. After removal of 5 bases from V and 4 bases from J, the junction contained 5 bases not matched to a gene. CDR1 is SGHRS and CDR2 is YFSETQ in the germline V gene. This CDR3 comprises 13 residues. The CDR3 loop is CASREGATTEAFF. The CDR3 coding sequence is TGCGCCAGCAGGGAGGGGGCGACCACTGAAGCTTTCTTT.

The chain carries TRBV28 and TRBJ1-3; D not certain. CDR1 is MDHEN and CDR2 is SYDVKM in the germline V gene. Trimming cost V 6 bases and J 0 bases, with 3 bases left between them. CDR3 length: 12 residues. DNA for the CDR3: TGTGCCAGCAGGGGCTCTGGAAACACCATATATTTT. Translating gives CASRGSGNTIYF.

V usage is TRBV11-3 and J usage is TRBJ2-7, with TRBD2 matching over 9 bases. V shed 2 bases, J shed 2 bases, and the junction held 4 bases outside the gene matches. Per the germline V gene, CDR1 is SGHNT and CDR2 is YENEEA. The CDR3 contains 15 residues. CDR3 loop: CASSLSGLATYEQYF. Written as DNA, the CDR3 is TGTGCCAGCAGCTTATCTGGACTAGCGACCTACGAGCAGTACTTC.

V usage is TRBV6-2 or TRBV6-3 and J usage is TRBJ2-1; either TRBD1 or TRBD2 may fit D (7 bases each). CDR1 is MNHEY, CDR2 SVGEGT, per germline. This CDR3 contains 14 residues. The ends were cut back, 5 bases at V and 12 bases at J, with 20 bases in the middle. The CDR3 here is CASSPSQGGAGQFF. CDR3 DNA: TGTGCCAGCAGTCCCTCTCAGGGGGGGGCTGGGCAGTTCTTC.